This paragraph covers one TCR beta chain sequence. What this receptor recognizes is not known. In total, 500 to 700 healthy bone marrow donors made up the cohort. Cohort members were all nominally healthy when sampled, although unrecorded immune exposures were likely present. The donor was CMV seronegative and was included in the group of approximately 350 seronegative cohort members. Each donor provided a peripheral blood sample, and peripheral blood mononuclear cells were used for TCR beta sequencing. Genomic DNA extraction from the blood cell samples was performed with the Qiagen DNeasy Blood Extraction Kit. This sample was included in a study of cytomegalovirus exposure and HLA in healthy donors (dated by TCRdb to about 2017). At the level of the whole study: An earlier analysis of around 600 of the donors reported about 250 Gb of sequence data and about 100 million unique TCR beta sequences from some 180 million T cells. Approximately 310 gigabases of sequencing data and 70 million to 85 million unique TCR sequences were included in an early release covering roughly 700 HLA-typed donors. Among the roughly 370 genotyped donors, under 90% belonged to the genetic ancestry cluster associated with self-reported Caucasian donors. The study aimed to test whether cataloging public T cell receptors could reveal signatures of past pathogen exposure. The T cell repertoires of 550 to 850 subjects were profiled by immunosequencing and related to cytomegalovirus serostatus. A separate validation cohort of roughly 130 different subjects was used in addition to the 666-subject first cohort. To predict cytomegalovirus infection status, the study brought together high-throughput TCR immunosequencing, statistical association of individual TCRs with disease status, and machine learning. A later analysis re-examined previously published TCR beta repertoires from more than 600 donors and added high-resolution HLA genotyping to investigate patterns of TCR occurrence. Rather than using new phenotypic data, the later analysis identified candidate immune exposures from TCR beta sequences and from how often those sequences occurred across donors. An earlier analysis of 587 of the donors used high-throughput TCR beta sequencing to judge whether each TCR beta V gene segment behaved as functional or pseudogenic. Alongside the repertoire data, information on donor age, sex, ethnicity and CMV serostatus was compiled. Genome-wide SNP genotypes for about 65% of the 666 donors were used in a later genetic analysis, which treated that subset as a discovery cohort. Every repertoire in the discovery cohort had been generated on one and the same sequencing platform. Class I and class II HLA loci were covered by the typing at four-digit resolution. Typing coverage differed by locus: A, B, C, DRB1 and DQB1 were typed in roughly 620-640 donors, DQA1 in about 500, DPA1 in some 600, and DPB1 in approximately 450. About five DR-DQ haplotypes were handled as single units for association and clustering because linkage in the cohort was strong. Among some 410 genotyped donors of the cohort, an average of around 240,000 unique TCR beta nucleotide sequences was sequenced per donor, of which roughly 18% were non-productive. Summary of the overall study and its limitations: The classifier was reported to diagnose cytomegalovirus status with high specificity and sensitivity in both the original cohort and the validation cohort. In vitro tests confirmed that a few of the cytomegalovirus-associated TCR beta chains recognize cytomegalovirus antigens. CMV serostatus was the only immune exposure information available for the cohort. The study listed 164 TCR beta chains as associated with cytomegalovirus. Most CMV-associated TCR beta chains appeared to be HLA-restricted in a later analysis, and the HLA associations seemed to be driven largely by CMV exposure. An earlier analysis of approximately 530 of the donors showed that most TCR beta V segments appeared in productive rearrangements either about 87% or about 30% of the time, which broadly matched IMGT annotations. This cohort had only TCR beta chains sequenced, and the lack of alpha or paired-chain data limited which features could be detected. Presence/absence analyses assumed roughly uniform sequencing depth across donors, an assumption that may not hold. A later analysis found that TCR association rates varied across HLA loci, with DRB1 alleles showing the most associated TCRs and HLA-C alleles the fewest. In a later analysis, several top co-occurrence clusters were reported to appear linked to parvovirus B19, influenza, CMV and Epstein-Barr virus. Because counts were too low, about 17 rarely observed V segments, including chromosome 9 orphons, were excluded from the earlier analysis of fewer than 650 of the donors. A further reported finding was that TCR beta sequences accurately predicted the HLA-A and HLA-B alleles for most subjects in the first cohort. It was suggested by the authors that the approach could potentially be generalized to other disease states and immunological phenotypes. Correlated functional status among segregating V segments might be attributable to linkage disequilibrium, but an unknown experimental factor could not be ruled out. Compared with the roughly 600-donor mean, donors in an Asian-associated ancestry cluster had fewer N-insertions in productive TCRs, according to a later genetic analysis. When HLA alleles, especially DR and DQ, strongly co-occurred, attributing TCR associations to individual alleles was difficult. Because HLA typing was missing for some donors at each locus, association tests included only the typed subset. At a false discovery rate of 0.05, a later analysis linked 16,000 or so TCR beta sequences to specific HLA alleles. In a later genetic analysis, a missense DCLRE1C variant was associated with V-gene and J-gene trimming of TCR beta chains, and the association was replicated in an independent cohort. A cluster of highly shared sequence variants was judged likely to represent a technical artifact of the sequencing pipeline. Across donors, most TCR sequences were observed very rarely, whereas some public TCRs were present in many individuals. In a later analysis, HLA-associated TCR beta chains showed more clonal expansion and lower generation probabilities than non-associated chains that were equally common.

The library was built by means of the immunoSEQ multiplex PCR assay. For the multiplex PCR, a mixture combining 60 forward primers for TCR Vbeta segments and 13 reverse primers for TCR Jbeta segments was used. Amplification of the CDR3 region of rearranged TCR beta genes was performed with a multiplex PCR assay on genomic DNA. The Illumina HiSeq System was used to sequence the amplified TCR beta libraries as 87-base-pair reads. From the authors' description of their analysis: Across the roughly 600 repertoires, a later analysis counted tens of millions of unique TCR beta chains, roughly 11 million of which were shared by at least two donors. Raw reads were error-corrected and collapsed into unique sequences with a nearest-neighbor algorithm that merged closely related sequences to remove PCR and sequencing errors. V, D and J gene segments were assigned by aligning CDR3 sequences to IMGT reference sequences. Each retained sequence needed at least a six-nucleotide match to both a V gene segment and a J gene segment. Rearrangements were called productive when the CDR3 lacked stop codons and stayed in frame with V and J; all others were non-productive. Following IMGT convention, CDR3 was defined as the stretch from the second conserved V-encoded cysteine to the conserved J-encoded phenylalanine. In an earlier analysis of around 540 of the donors, sequences lacking an unambiguous match to a single V gene segment were excluded. An earlier analysis of 587 of the donors classified V segments as functional when productive rearrangements were above 56.7% and as segregating when the standard deviation between donors was above 5%. A statistical classification framework was built to diagnose cytomegalovirus status from the catalog of TCR beta chain sequences. A later analysis assigned V and J genes by comparing TCR nucleotide sequences with IMGT/GENE-DB human TR gene sequences. In a later analysis, CDR3 sequences and most-parsimonious VDJ recombination scenarios were assigned using the TCRdist pipeline. A later analysis defined each TCR beta chain by its CDR3 amino acid sequence plus V-gene family, and excluded reads lacking a unique V-gene family. A later analysis removed 592 highly shared, low-generation-probability nucleotide sequences to deal with suspected cross-contamination and a sequencing artifact. In a later analysis, a clonal expansion index was calculated for each public chain from normalized within-repertoire ranks of inferred template counts. Generation probabilities in a later analysis came from a VDJ recombination model fitted to out-of-frame rearrangements, and those results were checked against IGoR. In a later analysis, TCR-TCR, TCR-HLA and TCR-CMV co-occurrence was scored with hypergeometric tests, and a repertoire-size bias correction was applied to TCR pairs. To estimate false discovery rates, a later analysis permuted the HLA or CMV assignments 20 times. In a later analysis, co-occurring TCRs were grouped using DBSCAN, with TCRdist sequence similarity added in when clustering inside HLA-allele-positive subsets. Repertoires with fewer than 30,000 or more than 120,000 public chains, plus five repertoires with anomalous nucleotide sharing, were excluded from co-occurrence clustering. The table comes from immuneACCESS by way of TCRdb, which keeps in-frame sequences with V and J called. Part of the clones is missing from these tables; in studies checked, under half for an unresolved V gene and the rest for unknown reasons. Clone size and the V and J calls come from that table; the DNA yielded D and trimming. This sample's table lists 100,000 to 150,000 clones. The ten largest clonotypes hold approximately 0.99% of the sample.

This receptor was taken from a man aged 18-30 years in good health and CMV-seronegative. Sequenced sample: PBMCs.

The nucleotide sequence is TGTGCCACCAGCAAAACGGGACTAGCAGTCGGAGAGCAGTTCTTC. It encodes CATSKTGLAVGEQFF. The chain employs TRBV15 and TRBJ2-1; the central 9 bases match TRBD2. CDR1 and CDR2 are read off the germline V gene (reference sequence) as LNHNV and YYDKDF. Including cysteine and phenylalanine, the CDR3 has 15 amino acids. Solely the CDR3 DNA is kept, with 45 bases framed from the first base. Compared with germline, V lacks 4 bases and J lacks 10 bases; bases without a gene match: 11.